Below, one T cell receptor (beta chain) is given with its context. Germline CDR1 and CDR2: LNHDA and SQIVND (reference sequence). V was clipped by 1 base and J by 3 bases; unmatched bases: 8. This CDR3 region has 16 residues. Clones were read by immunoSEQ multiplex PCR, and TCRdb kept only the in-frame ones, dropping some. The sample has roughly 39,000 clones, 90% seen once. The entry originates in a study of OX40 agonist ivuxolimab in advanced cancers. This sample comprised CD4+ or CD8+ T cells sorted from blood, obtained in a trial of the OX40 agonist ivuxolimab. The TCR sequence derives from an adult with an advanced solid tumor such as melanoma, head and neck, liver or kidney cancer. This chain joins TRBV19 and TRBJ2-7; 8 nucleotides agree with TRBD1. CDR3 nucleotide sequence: TGTGCCAGTAGTATAGCCGGGACAGGCCTGCACTACGAGCAGTACTTC. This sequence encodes CASSIAGTGLHYEQYF.